These 21 T cell receptor beta chains originate from one sample sequenced in a study of metastatic and nonmetastatic thyroid tumors. No treatment of any kind had been given to any patient before thyroid surgery. TCRdb used MiXCR to call clones anew from the PCR reads. The data hold approximately 15,000 clones, with roughly a quarter observed a single time. The specimen was adjacent normal tissue. The source of these receptors is a female donor with papillary thyroid cancer or a benign thyroid nodule (not recorded which). Some clones in this sample may be carry-over from other donors' samples.

This clone was counted many times. V is TRBV9 and J is TRBJ2-2, with a weak D call TRBD2 (6 bases). CDR3 length equals 13 residues. V dropped 5 bases and J dropped 5 bases, with 10 bases sitting between them. Germline CDR1 and CDR2: SGDLS and YYNGEE. The CDR3, as DNA: TGTGCCAGCAGGGAAAGCGGGACCGGGGAGCTGTTTTTT. This gives the protein CASRESGTGELFF.

Turning to this clone: With a much larger clone just one base away, this may be a read error. The same CDR3 also results from other DNA sequences found in this sample. The chain employs TRBV7-9 and TRBJ1-2, with 7 nucleotides matching TRBD1. V lost 5 bases to trimming and J lost 8 bases; unmatched junction nucleotides: 8. The length of the CDR3 is 13 residues. Germline loops: CDR1 SEHNR, CDR2 FQNEAQ (reference sequence). CDR3 in amino acids: CASSPNRGLGYTF. The DNA of the CDR3 is TGTGCCAGCAGCCCCAACAGGGGTCTCGGCTACACCTTC.

Regarding this clone: The junction shows a germline mismatch at one end, possibly a read error. The genes are TRBV11-2 and TRBJ2-2; 9 bases agree with TRBD1. Germline assignment: CDR1 SGHAT and CDR2 FQNNGV. The CDR3 extends over 17 amino acids. The CDR3 here is CASSRGAWTGVPGELLF. In nucleotides, the CDR3 is TGTGCCAGCAGCCGAGGGGCCTGGACAGGGGTTCCCGGTGAGCTGCTTTTT.

Regarding this clone: In the same sample, other DNA sequences code for this CDR3. The chain carries TRBV10-1 and TRBJ2-1; maybe TRBD1 (8 bases). V lost 6 bases and J lost 9, with 36 bases in between. Germline V lookup: CDR1 WNHNN, CDR2 SYGVQD (reference sequence). The CDR3 runs 20 residues. This CDR3 is CASRPTAGGSGTTDGFEQFF. Here the CDR3 DNA reads TGCGCCAGCAGACCTACGGCAGGGGGCTCCGGGACTACTGACGGGTTTGAGCAGTTCTTC.

This clone was picked up many times. This chain's CDR3 is CASSPAGRPEKLFF. The CDR3 DNA sequence: TGTGCCAGCAGCCCTGCCGGACGCCCTGAAAAACTGTTTTTT. The rearrangement uses TRBV5-6 and TRBJ1-4, with D unresolved. V was cut by 4 bases and J by 7 bases, with 14 bases left in between. The CDR3 consists of 14 residues. Germline values: CDR1 SGHDT, CDR2 YYEEEE.

The chain has TRBV12-3 or TRBV12-4 and TRBJ2-1, with unresolved D. Trimming shortened V by 11 bases and J by 4 bases, and 9 bases separated the two germline ends. The length of the CDR3 is 11 residues. CDR3 in DNA: TGTGCCTGTTCTGGTTACAATGAGCAGTTCTTC. It encodes CACSGYNEQFF.

A remark on this clone: A single base separates this from a much larger clone, so it may be a read error. The chain combines TRBV5-6 with TRBJ2-1; TRBD1 is a possible D gene (6 bases). Germline lookup yields CDR1 SGHDT and CDR2 YYEEEE. The CDR3 spans 12 residues. The CDR3 nucleotides read TGTGCCAGCAGCCTACAGGGCAATGAGAAGTTCTTC. It codes for CASSLQGNEKFF.

This clone has a count of ten or more. The chain couples TRBV4-2 to TRBJ2-1; no firm D call. The germline gives CDR1 LGHNA, CDR2 YNFKEQ. This CDR3 comprises 19 residues. Trimming took off 4 bases at V and 5 bases at J, with 27 bases between the two ends. CDR3 amino acids: CASSPGFVRGLGLDNEQFF. CDR3 DNA: TGTGCCAGCAGCCCAGGTTTCGTTCGTGGCCTAGGTCTAGACAATGAGCAGTTCTTC.

The rearrangement uses TRBV20-1 and TRBJ1-6, with unresolved D. V was shortened by 0 bases and J by 5 bases, with 5 bases between the two germline ends. The germline V gene encodes CDR1 DFQATT and CDR2 SNEGSKA (reference sequence). There are 13 residues in the CDR3. The CDR3 region is CSARDLNNSPLHF. The CDR3, as DNA: TGCAGTGCTAGAGATCTTAATAATTCACCCCTCCACTTT.

This chain connects TRBV20-1 to TRBJ2-2, with a tentative D call TRBD1 (6 bases). Per germline, CDR1 DFQATT and CDR2 SNEGSKA (reference sequence). The CDR3 spans 17 residues. The germline V and J ends were trimmed by 0 bases and 0 bases, with 14 bases remaining between them. The CDR3 DNA reads TGCAGTGCTAGAGATCCCAGGGACACTCCGAACACCGGGGAGCTGTTTTTT. It specifies CSARDPRDTPNTGELFF.

This clone is a singleton in its sample. Other DNA sequences in this sample translate to the same CDR3. The chain carries TRBV20-1 and TRBJ2-7; possibly TRBD2 for D (5 bases). The germline V and J ends were trimmed by 0 bases and 7 bases, with 22 bases remaining between them. The CDR3 has 16 residues. Germline-derived CDR1 and CDR2 are DFQATT and SNEGSKA (reference sequence). CDR3 region: CSARDHLALVHSEQYF. DNA of the CDR3: TGCAGTGCTAGAGATCATCTAGCACTCGTACACTCTGAGCAGTACTTC.

In its sample, this clone was seen many times. A much larger clone lies one base from this, so it may be a read error. The chain employs TRBV2 and TRBJ2-5, with 8 bases aligning to TRBD2. The trim removed 9 bases at V and 5 bases at J, leaving 14 bases unmatched. This CDR3 has 15 residues. Germline V CDR1 and CDR2: SNHLY, FYNNEI. CDR3 protein: CASQSGTRNTETQYF. The CDR3 nucleotides read TGTGCCAGTCAATCCGGGACTAGGAACACGGAGACCCAGTACTTC.

The chain is built from TRBV4-2 and TRBJ2-7; TRBD2 aligns across 10 bases. The germline CDR1 and CDR2 sequences are LGHNA and YNFKEQ. The CDR3 has 16 amino acids. The J segment lost 7 bases and the V segment lost 2 bases, leaving 11 bases of the junction unmatched. The CDR3, as DNA: TGTGCCAGCAGCCAAAACCGAGCGGGAGGGACGGGGGAGCAGTACTTC. It codes for CASSQNRAGGTGEQYF.

This clone has at least ten counts. The chain has TRBV19 and TRBJ1-5; D is uncertain. V was clipped by 3 bases and J by 0 bases, with 6 bases between them. The germline V gene has CDR1 LNHDA and CDR2 SQIVND (reference sequence). The CDR3 totals 14 residues. The CDR3 spells CASSMMSSNQPQHF. The CDR3 bases are TGTGCCAGTAGTATGATGAGTAGCAATCAGCCCCAGCATTTT.

This clone qualifies as medium-sized. The CDR3 region is CASSSGDSSYNEQFF. The CDR3, as DNA: TGTGCCAGCAGCTCCGGGGACAGCTCCTACAATGAGCAGTTCTTC. J is TRBJ2-1 and V is TRBV27; 7 positions agree with TRBD1. The CDR3 is 15 amino acids. Germline loops: CDR1 MNHEY, CDR2 SMNVEV (reference sequence). V shed 6 bases, J shed 0 bases, and the junction held 5 bases outside the gene matches.

This chain links TRBV11-1 with TRBJ2-7, with 8 nucleotides matching TRBD2. Germline V gene lookup returns CDR1 SGHAT and CDR2 FQDESV (reference sequence). The CDR3 has 16 residues. The J segment lost 5 bases and the V segment lost 4 bases, leaving 13 bases of the junction unmatched. The CDR3 spells CASSSNEREYIHEQYF. The CDR3 nucleotides read TGTGCCAGCAGCTCCAATGAGCGGGAGTATATCCACGAGCAGTACTTC.

The V and J genes are TRBV7-9 and TRBJ2-4, with a weak D call TRBD2 (6 bases). The J call could be wrong; TRBJ2-7 is a better fit for the DNA end. The CDR3 is 16 amino acids. The V gene's germline CDR1 is SEHNR and CDR2 FQNEAQ (reference sequence). The CDR3 is CASGLGGGDTTYEQYF. Here the CDR3 DNA reads TGTGCCAGCGGTCTGGGAGGAGGCGACACTACCTACGAGCAGTACTTC.

This clone was recorded a few times. The gene calls are TRBV10-3 and TRBJ2-1; 14 bases are shared with TRBD2. CDR1 is ENHRY and CDR2 is SYGVKD in the germline V gene. With 11 bases clipped from V and 6 bases from J, the junction kept 3 bases outside the gene matches. CDR3 size: 13 residues. The chain's CDR3 is CASGLAGANEQFF. DNA of the CDR3: TGTGCCTCGGGACTAGCGGGAGCCAATGAGCAGTTCTTC.

This chain links TRBV27 with TRBJ1-1, with a possible D match to TRBD1 (5 bases). V dropped 6 bases and J dropped 4 bases, with 21 bases sitting between them. CDR3 size: 16 residues. Germline CDR1 and CDR2: MNHEY and SMNVEV (reference sequence). This CDR3 reads CASRVGDWGGGTEAFF. The CDR3 coding sequence is TGTGCCAGCAGGGTAGGGGATTGGGGGGGGGGCACTGAAGCTTTCTTT.

This clone is medium-sized. V is TRBV12-3 or TRBV12-4 and J is TRBJ2-7, with 13 bases fitting TRBD2. The CDR3 sequence is 15 residues long. Trimming at V came to 5 bases and at J to 3 bases, leaving 4 bases not matched to a gene. CDR3 protein: CASSQGLAGVYEQYF. For the CDR3, the DNA is TGTGCCAGCAGTCAAGGACTAGCGGGAGTCTACGAGCAGTACTTC.

The sample holds many counts of this clone. The chain links TRBV12-3 or TRBV12-4 to TRBJ1-1; D is undetermined. The CDR3 length is 14 residues. The V and J ends lost 2 bases and 4 bases respectively, with 11 bases between them. This CDR3 reads CASSLTSSITEAFF. The CDR3 DNA reads as TGTGCCAGCAGTTTAACTTCCAGTATCACTGAAGCTTTCTTT.